This TCR beta chain derives from a study of identical twins. General study findings and limits: Sharing of beta out-of-frame sequences by twins showed a weaker excess.

All of the donors were Caucasians in good health. TCRdb called the 5' RACE reads again in MiXCR, with one record for every CDR3 protein. The sample holds approximately 890,000 distinct CDR3 sequences; approximately 13% are singletons and the top ten take 1.5% to 2%. In the case of this clonotype: What it binds is unknown.

The ends were cut back, 4 bases at V and 0 bases at J, with 6 bases in the middle. The CDR3 covers 12 residues. Germline V gene data show CDR1 as DFQATT and CDR2 as SNEGSKA (reference sequence). A further study also used this sample, focusing on yellow fever vaccine responses in identical twins. That investigation notes: Twins reportedly had a vaccine T cell response that seemed partly convergent, partly personalized.

This sequence originates from a woman aged 18-30 years in good health. V is TRBV20-1 and J is TRBJ1-1; no clear D. Material for sequencing was PBMCs. CDR3 region: CSAKDLNTEAFF. The CDR3 DNA sequence: TGCAGTGCTAAGGACTTGAACACTGAAGCTTTCTTT.